One sample yielded the 30 T cell receptor beta chains listed below, sequenced in a study of T-cell memory formation after mild COVID-19. From the 5' RACE reads, TCRdb called clonotypes with MiXCR, one entry per CDR3 protein. The data contain almost 250,000 distinct CDR3 sequences, over 15% of them seen just once; the ten biggest clones take up more than 2%. The sequencing input was PBMCs or a T cell subset sorted from them (not recorded which). All receptors derive from an adult woman who had mild COVID-19 (a few samples of this study predate the infection). Cell type and time point are not known.

This clonotype was seen a few times. The chain recombines TRBV29-1 with TRBJ2-3; no firm D call. The germline V and J ends were trimmed by 6 bases and 4 bases, with 11 bases remaining between them. The CDR3 has 12 residues. Germline V gene data show CDR1 as SQVTM and CDR2 as ANQGSEA. CDR3 coding DNA: TGCAGCGTCTATGGTGGTTCAGATACGCAGTATTTT. This gives the protein CSVYGGSDTQYF.

This clonotype showed up just a few times. The gene calls are TRBV3-1 and TRBJ2-7; TRBD2 matches at 12 bases. Per germline, CDR1 LGHDT and CDR2 YNNKEL (reference sequence). There are 19 residues in the CDR3. After removal of 4 bases from V and 2 bases from J, the junction contained 15 bases not matched to a gene. CDR3 loop: CASSRKSPGLAGGAYEQYF. CDR3 sequence (DNA): TGTGCCAGCAGCCGCAAGAGCCCGGGCCTAGCGGGAGGGGCCTACGAGCAGTACTTC.

The table lists this clonotype with many counts. V and J are TRBV20-1 and TRBJ2-1; 8 positions agree with TRBD1. The V gene end was trimmed by 3 bases and the J gene end by 6 bases; junction bases not matched to a gene: 10. The CDR3 extends over 15 amino acids. CDR1 and CDR2 (germline): DFQATT, SNEGSKA (reference sequence). Here the CDR3 reads CSASDPRGQGNEQFF. Written as DNA, the CDR3 is TGCAGTGCTAGTGATCCCAGGGGGCAGGGCAATGAGCAGTTCTTC.

V gene TRBV5-6 combines with J gene TRBJ2-7; D is possibly TRBD2 (6 bases). CDR1 and CDR2 from the germline V gene are SGHDT and YYEEEE. V lost 6 bases, J lost 0 bases, and 16 bases lay in between. There are 15 residues in the CDR3. CDR3 in amino acids: CASTEFGGSSYEQYF. CDR3 coding DNA: TGTGCCAGCACCGAGTTTGGGGGGAGCTCCTACGAGCAGTACTTC.

The V gene is TRBV12-3 or TRBV12-4, the J gene TRBJ1-1; perhaps TRBD1 as D (6 bases). Trimming took 6 bases from V and 8 from J, leaving 13 bases between them. CDR3 size: 12 residues. CDR3 in DNA: TGTGCCAGCAGCTTACCGGGGGCAGAAGCTTTCTTT. It codes for CASSLPGAEAFF.

This clonotype appeared a few times. The rearrangement joins TRBV18 to TRBJ1-1; a weak D match, TRBD1 (5 bases). Germline V gene data show CDR1 as KGHSH and CDR2 as LQKENI. V was shortened by 0 bases and J by 5 bases, with 10 bases between the two germline ends. The CDR3 spans 14 residues. CDR3 region: CASSPPAGGTEAFF. In DNA, the CDR3 is TGTGCCAGCTCACCACCTGCGGGGGGGACTGAAGCTTTCTTT. The full variable domain, its missing parts supplied by reference TRBV18 and TRBJ1-1, is NAGVMQNPRHLVRRRGQEARLRCSPMKGHSHVYWYRQLPEEGLKFMVYLQKENIIDESGMPKERFSAEFPKEGPSILRIQQVVRGDSAAYFCASSPPAGGTEAFFGQGTRLTVV.

This clonotype was counted only a few times. As the CDR3 is not closed by the conserved phenylalanine or tryptophan, this likely results from a read error. V is TRBV4-2 and J is TRBJ2-3; D is possibly TRBD2 (5 bases). The CDR3 has 14 amino acids. Germline V CDR1 and CDR2: LGHNA, YNFKEQ. With 0 bases removed from V and 4 bases from J, the gap between germline ends came to 8 bases. Here the CDR3 DNA reads TGTGCCAGCAGCCAAGATTTCGGGGCAGATACGCAGTATTCT. This codes for CASSQDFGADTQYS.

The chain couples TRBV7-2 to TRBJ1-6, with a tentative D call TRBD1 (5 bases). The V gene's germline CDR1 is SGHTA and CDR2 FQGNSA. This CDR3 comprises 16 residues. The germline V and J ends were trimmed by 4 bases and 10 bases, with 20 bases remaining between them. CDR3 residues: CASSWADIRNGSPLHF. As DNA, the CDR3 is TGTGCCAGCAGCTGGGCGGACATAAGAAATGGCTCACCCCTCCACTTT.

V usage is TRBV15 and J usage is TRBJ2-5; D perhaps matches TRBD2 (5 bases). Per germline, CDR1 LNHNV and CDR2 YYDKDF (reference sequence). CDR3 length: 15 amino acids. Trimming stripped 5 bases from V and 5 bases from J, with 18 bases between. CDR3 amino acids: CATSQSGTLLETQYF. Written as DNA, the CDR3 is TGTGCCACCAGCCAGAGCGGCACTCTTCTGGAGACCCAGTACTTC.

In this sample, this clonotype turned up many times. CDR3 loop: CASSLAGNYGYTF. CDR3 sequence (DNA): TGTGCCAGCAGTTTAGCAGGGAACTATGGCTACACCTTC. V and J are TRBV12-3 or TRBV12-4 and TRBJ1-2; D call uncertain. The CDR3 extends over 13 amino acids. Trimming removed 0 bases from V and 2 bases from J, with 4 bases in between.

A few counts support this clonotype. The chain carries TRBV7-2 and TRBJ1-2; 9 bases fit TRBD1. Germline CDR1 SGHTA, CDR2 FQGNSA. Trimming at V came to 5 bases and at J to 8 bases, leaving 6 bases not matched to a gene. This CDR3 contains 13 residues. The CDR3 spells CASSPGTGNGYTF. CDR3 nucleotides: TGTGCCAGCAGCCCCGGGACAGGGAACGGCTACACCTTC.

This sequence joins TRBV7-9 and TRBJ1-5, with TRBD1 matching over 7 bases. From germline, CDR1 is SEHNR and CDR2 FQNEAQ (reference sequence). The CDR3 loop spans 16 amino acids. V dropped 5 bases and J dropped 1; count of bases not matched to a gene: 8. CDR3 nucleotide sequence: TGTGCCAGCAGCCGATCGGGACAGCTAAGCAATCAGCCCCAGCATTTT. Protein: CASSRSGQLSNQPQHF.

This CDR3 is CASTRQENSPLHF. CDR3 DNA sequence: TGTGCCAGCACCCGACAGGAAAATTCACCCCTCCACTTT. The chain employs TRBV7-2 and TRBJ1-6, with D perhaps TRBD1 (6 bases). The V gene lost 7 bases and the J gene lost 7 bases, with 11 bases spanning the gap. This CDR3 has 13 amino acids. CDR1 is SGHTA and CDR2 is FQGNSA in the germline V gene.

There are many counts of this clonotype. CDR3 DNA sequence: TGTGCCAGCAGCAGGATAGGGGAGTCCTATGGCTACACCTTC. Its translation is CASSRIGESYGYTF. The genes are TRBV7-2 and TRBJ1-2; TRBD1 is a possible D gene (5 bases). Germline values: CDR1 SGHTA, CDR2 FQGNSA. The V end lost 5 bases, the J end lost 4 bases, and 14 bases lay between the germline ends. CDR3 length equals 14 residues.

This clonotype was detected a few times. J is TRBJ2-5 and V is TRBV7-9; the D gene is possibly TRBD2 (5 bases). Germline V lookup: CDR1 SEHNR, CDR2 FQNEAQ (reference sequence). Trimming shortened V by 5 bases and J by 1 base, and 11 bases separated the two germline ends. CDR3 length: 14 residues. CDR3 protein: CASSLRDAQETQYF. The CDR3 DNA is TGTGCCAGCAGCCTCCGGGATGCCCAAGAGACCCAGTACTTC.

This clonotype was counted only a few times. This chain connects TRBV4-3 to TRBJ2-2; 8 bases are shared with TRBD2. Germline lookup yields CDR1 LGHNA and CDR2 YSLEER. The CDR3 has 14 residues. With 4 bases clipped from V and 6 bases from J, the junction kept 4 bases outside the gene matches. The CDR3 coding sequence is TGCGCCAGCAGCCTTTCGCGGGGGGCCGGGGAGCTGTTTTTT. As protein: CASSLSRGAGELFF.

This chain uses TRBV6-2 or TRBV6-3 with TRBJ2-7; 13 nucleotides align to TRBD2. Germline trimming cut 6 bases from V and 8 bases from J; bases unmatched to any gene: 4. This CDR3 spans 13 amino acids. Germline V CDR1 and CDR2: MNHEY, SVGEGT. This chain's CDR3 is CASRRTSGSQQYF. CDR3 DNA sequence: TGTGCCAGCAGGCGGACTAGCGGGAGCCAGCAGTACTTC.

This clonotype was seen only a few times. The V call is TRBV7-2, the J call TRBJ2-7; 11 bases line up with TRBD1. Germline CDR1 SGHTA, CDR2 FQGNSA. The length of the CDR3 is 14 residues. Trimming at V came to 4 bases and at J to 2 bases, leaving 1 base not matched to a gene. As DNA, the CDR3 is TGTGCCAGCAGCTCGGGACAGGGGGCCTACGAGCAGTACTTC. Protein sequence: CASSSGQGAYEQYF.

This clonotype has at least ten counts. V is TRBV7-6 and J is TRBJ2-2, with D possibly matching TRBD2 (5 bases). CDR3 length: 13 residues. From germline, CDR1 is SGHVS and CDR2 FNYEAQ. Trimming pared 1 base from V and 5 bases from J, leaving 5 bases between. The CDR3 sequence: CASSLVATGELFF. CDR3 in DNA: TGTGCCAGCAGCTTAGTAGCGACCGGGGAGCTGTTTTTT.

This clonotype was recorded a few times. V and J are TRBV5-5 and TRBJ1-2; D might be TRBD1 (5 bases). Looked up from germline, CDR1 is SGHKS and CDR2 is YYEKEE (reference sequence). V lost 2 bases to trimming and J lost 4 bases, with 15 bases between them. The CDR3 runs to 15 residues. CDR3 protein: CASSLTPQGRYGYTF. Here the CDR3 DNA reads TGTGCCAGCAGCTTAACTCCCCAGGGTCGCTATGGCTACACCTTC.

This clonotype was detected only a few times. The CDR3 region is CATSEGQTYSNQPQHF. CDR3 bases: TGTGCCACCAGTGAGGGACAGACTTATAGCAATCAGCCCCAGCATTTT. V usage is TRBV24-1 and J usage is TRBJ1-5, with 7 positions matching TRBD1. Losses at the gene ends were 4 bases for V and 0 bases for J; bases not matched to a gene: 5. This CDR3 is built from 16 residues. Germline lookup yields CDR1 KGHDR and CDR2 SFDVKD.

The rearrangement uses TRBV12-3 or TRBV12-4 and TRBJ2-7; maybe TRBD1 (5 bases). V was pared by 1 base and J by 7 bases, with 14 bases between. CDR3 size: 14 residues. This chain's CDR3 is CASSLGQPPGEQYF. The CDR3 coding sequence is TGTGCCAGCAGTTTAGGGCAGCCCCCAGGGGAGCAGTACTTC.

The rearrangement links TRBV29-1 to TRBJ2-2; D gene unclear. V was trimmed by 4 bases and J by 8 bases, leaving 14 bases between them. Germline CDR1 reads SQVTM; CDR2 reads ANQGSEA. This CDR3 comprises 13 residues. CDR3 nucleotide sequence: TGCAGCGTTGTTCTTCGGTGGTCTGGGGAGCTGTTTTTT. Protein sequence: CSVVLRWSGELFF.

This clonotype turned up a few times. The chain combines TRBV18 with TRBJ1-2, with D possibly being TRBD1 (6 bases). The V gene lost 2 bases and the J gene lost 4 bases, with 17 bases spanning the gap. From germline, CDR1 is KGHSH and CDR2 LQKENI. CDR3 length equals 16 residues. CDR3 in DNA: TGTGCCAGCTCACCAGTATCAGGGGCACGGATCTATGGCTACACCTTC. It codes for CASSPVSGARIYGYTF.

This clonotype came up many times. This rearrangement joins TRBV5-1 to TRBJ2-7, with D perhaps being TRBD1 or TRBD2 (7 bases each). Deletions cut 4 bases from V and 1 base from J, with 12 bases between. Per germline, CDR1 SGHRS and CDR2 YFSETQ. The CDR3 has 14 residues. CDR3 amino acids: CASSDQGGSYEQYF. CDR3 nucleotide sequence: TGCGCCAGCAGCGATCAGGGGGGGTCCTACGAGCAGTACTTC.

This clonotype was seen a handful of times. The rearrangement links TRBV5-1 to TRBJ2-3; no clear D gene. This CDR3 contains 13 residues. The germline CDR1 and CDR2 sequences are SGHRS and YFSETQ. V was trimmed by 10 bases and J by 6 bases, leaving 18 bases between them. The CDR3 loop is CAQQPAGQDTQYF. For the CDR3, the DNA is TGCGCCCAGCAGCCCGCAGGTCAGGATACGCAGTATTTT.

This clonotype was detected only a few times. The gene calls are TRBV20-1 and TRBJ1-4, with D possibly being TRBD1 (5 bases). The germline V and J ends were trimmed by 2 bases and 7 bases, with 11 bases remaining between them. The CDR3 is 13 amino acids. Per the germline V gene, CDR1 is DFQATT and CDR2 is SNEGSKA (reference sequence). CDR3 sequence reads: CSARSPGGEKLFF. CDR3 nucleotides: TGCAGTGCTAGAAGCCCGGGGGGTGAAAAACTGTTTTTT.

The rearrangement links TRBV5-4 to TRBJ2-1; 11 bases match TRBD2. The CDR3 has 15 amino acids. After removal of 3 bases from V and 5 bases from J, the junction contained 4 bases not matched to a gene. The germline gives CDR1 SGHNT, CDR2 YYREEE (reference sequence). CDR3 sequence (DNA): TGTGCCAGCAGCTCGAAACTAGCGGGAGACAATGAGCAGTTCTTC. It specifies CASSSKLAGDNEQFF.

V gene TRBV20-1 combines with J gene TRBJ1-1; D possibly corresponds to TRBD1 (6 bases). Germline CDR1 DFQATT, CDR2 SNEGSKA (reference sequence). This CDR3 is built from 15 residues. Trimming shortened V by 6 bases and J by 0 bases, and 17 bases separated the two germline ends. The CDR3 DNA sequence: TGCAGTGCCCGATGGGGGGGCTCGCTGAACACTGAAGCTTTCTTT. Its translation: CSARWGGSLNTEAFF.

This clonotype appeared a few times. The gene calls are TRBV19 and TRBJ1-1; no clear D. Germline V gene sequence: CDR1 LNHDA, CDR2 SQIVND (reference sequence). The length of the CDR3 is 13 residues. The ends were cut back, 4 bases at V and 5 bases at J, with 11 bases in the middle. As DNA, the CDR3 is TGTGCCAGTAGTAACCCCCCGTGGACTGAAGCTTTCTTT. It encodes CASSNPPWTEAFF.